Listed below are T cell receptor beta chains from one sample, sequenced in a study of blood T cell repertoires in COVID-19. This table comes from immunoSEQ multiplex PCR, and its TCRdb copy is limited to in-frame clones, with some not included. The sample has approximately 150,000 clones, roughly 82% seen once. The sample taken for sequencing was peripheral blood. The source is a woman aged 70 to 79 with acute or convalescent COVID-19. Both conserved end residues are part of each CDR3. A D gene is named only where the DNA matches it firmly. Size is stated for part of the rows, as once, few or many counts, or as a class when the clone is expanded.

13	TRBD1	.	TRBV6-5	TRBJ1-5	TGTGCCAGCAGTCGGACAGGGAGTCAGCCCCAGCATTTT	CASSRTGSQPQHF
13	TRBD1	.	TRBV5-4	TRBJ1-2	TGTGCCAGCAGCCAGGACAGGGGTTATGGCTACACCTTC	CASSQDRGYGYTF
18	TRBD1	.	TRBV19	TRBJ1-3	TGTGCCAGTAGTACAACTACGTGGACAGGGGGGCCTGGAAACACCATATATTTT	CASSTTTWTGGPGNTIYF
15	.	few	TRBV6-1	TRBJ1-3	TGTGCCAGCAGTGAAAGGAGAATCTCTGGAAACACCATATATTTT	CASSERRISGNTIYF
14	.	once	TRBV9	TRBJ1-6	TGTGCCAGCAGCGTAGAACAGAATAATTCACCCCTCCACTTT	CASSVEQNNSPLHF
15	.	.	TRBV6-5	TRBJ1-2	TGTGCCAGCAGTTACGGAGGGTTGTTCGCGGATGGCTACACCTTC	CASSYGGLFADGYTF
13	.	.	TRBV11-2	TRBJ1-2	TGTGCCAGCAGCCTCGACAGGAATAATGGCTACACCTTC	CASSLDRNNGYTF
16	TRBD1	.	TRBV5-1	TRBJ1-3	TGCGCCAGCAGCTTCGGACAGGGGCTCGCTGGAAACACCATATATTTT	CASSFGQGLAGNTIYF
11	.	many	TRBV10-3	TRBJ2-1	TGTGCCATCAGTGACGCGCTTGAGCAGTTCTTC	CAISDALEQFF
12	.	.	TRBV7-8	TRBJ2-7	TGTGCCAGCAGCCCCAGGCAAGGCGAGCAGTACTTC	CASSPRQGEQYF
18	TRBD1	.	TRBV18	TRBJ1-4	TGTGCCAGCTCATCTCCAGGACAGGGGGCCCTGGGGTATGAAAAACTGTTTTTT	CASSSPGQGALGYEKLFF
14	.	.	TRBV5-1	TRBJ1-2	TGCGCCAGCAGCTTGGGGACAGCTAACTATGGCTACACCTTC	CASSLGTANYGYTF
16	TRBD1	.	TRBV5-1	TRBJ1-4	TGCGCCAGCAGCCTGGGACAGGGAGTAACTAATGAAAAACTGTTTTTT	CASSLGQGVTNEKLFF
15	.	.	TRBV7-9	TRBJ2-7	TGTGCCAGCAGCTTAGGCGGGGTGACCGCGAGGGAGCAGTACTTC	CASSLGGVTAREQYF
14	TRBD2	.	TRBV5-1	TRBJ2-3	TGCGCCAGCAGCCCGAGCGGGGGCGGGGATACGCAGTATTTT	CASSPSGGGDTQYF
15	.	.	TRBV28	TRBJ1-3	TGTGCCAGCAGATCCGCGGCTTTGTCTGGAAACACCATATATTTT	CASRSAALSGNTIYF
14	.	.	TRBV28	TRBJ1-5	TGTGCCAGCAGTCCCCGTCGAGGGATAGGACCCCAGCATTTT	CASSPRRGIGPQHF
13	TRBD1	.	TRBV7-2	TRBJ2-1	TGTGCCAGCAGCTTGACAGGGGTCGGTGAGCAGTTCTTC	CASSLTGVGEQFF
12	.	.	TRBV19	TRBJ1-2	TGTGCCAGTAGTATTTCTTCTAGGCCCTACACCTTC	CASSISSRPYTF
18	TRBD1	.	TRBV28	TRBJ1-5	TGTGCCAGCAGTTCCCCAGGGGGCCCGGGACAGGGCGGTCAGCCCCAGCATTTT	CASSSPGGPGQGGQPQHF
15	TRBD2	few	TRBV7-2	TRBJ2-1	TGTGCCAGCAGCTTAAGACTAGCGGGAGGGGATGAGCAGTTCTTC	CASSLRLAGGDEQFF
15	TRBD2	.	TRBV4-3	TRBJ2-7	TGCGCCAGCAGCCAAGATCGGACTAGTTCCTACGAGCAGTACTTC	CASSQDRTSSYEQYF
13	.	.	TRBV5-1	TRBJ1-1	TGCGCCAGCAGCTGGGACATCAACACTGAAGCTTTCTTT	CASSWDINTEAFF
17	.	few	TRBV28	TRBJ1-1	TGTGCCAGCAGTTTCCTCCTTTTACAGGGCGTTAGCACTGAAGCTTTCTTT	CASSFLLLQGVSTEAFF
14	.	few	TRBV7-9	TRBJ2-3	TGTGCCAGCAGCTCAATCCGGGGGTGGGATACGCAGTATTTT	CASSSIRGWDTQYF
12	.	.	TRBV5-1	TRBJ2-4	TGCGCCAGCAGCTTGGGAGGGGGTATTCAGTACTTC	CASSLGGGIQYF
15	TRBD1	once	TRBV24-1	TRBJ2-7	TGTGCCACCAGTGGGATCGGGACAGGGGCCGACGAGCAGTACTTC	CATSGIGTGADEQYF
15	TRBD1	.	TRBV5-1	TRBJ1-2	TGCGCCAGCAGCTTGTTAGGACAGGGGGGTTATGGCTACACCTTC	CASSLLGQGGYGYTF
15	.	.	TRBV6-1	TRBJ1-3	TGTGCCAGCAGTGAAAGGCGGAGCTCTGGAAACACCATATATTTT	CASSERRSSGNTIYF
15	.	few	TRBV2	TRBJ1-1	TGTGCCAGCAGTGGGGGGCCCAGGGGTGCGGCTGAAGCTTTCTTT	CASSGGPRGAAEAFF
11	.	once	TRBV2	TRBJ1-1	TGTGCCAGCAGTGAGTTGCAGAAAGCTTTCTTT	CASSELQKAFF
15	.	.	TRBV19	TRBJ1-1	TGTGCCACCTCTCGGGAGAGCCTCATGAACACTGAAGCTTTCTTT	CATSRESLMNTEAFF
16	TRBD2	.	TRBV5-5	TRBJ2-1	TGTGCCAGCAGCACCGCTAGCGGGGGAAATTACAATGAGCAGTTCTTC	CASSTASGGNYNEQFF
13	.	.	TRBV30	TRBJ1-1	TGTGCCTGGAGTTACTCTGAGAACACTGAAGCTTTCTTT	CAWSYSENTEAFF
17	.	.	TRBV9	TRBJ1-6	TGTGCCAGCAGCGTAGCTGACGGCCCCACAGGGATTTCACCCCTCCACTTT	CASSVADGPTGISPLHF
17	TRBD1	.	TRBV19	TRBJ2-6	TGTGCCAGTAGGCGGGGGACAGGGGGGTCTGGGGCCAACGTCCTGACTTTC	CASRRGTGGSGANVLTF
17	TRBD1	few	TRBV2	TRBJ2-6	TGTGCCAGCAGTCTGGACAGGGCTAACTCTGGGGCCAACGTCCTGACTTTC	CASSLDRANSGANVLTF
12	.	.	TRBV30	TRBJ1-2	TGTGCCTGGAGTGAGGTGGGGGGTGGCTACACCTTC	CAWSEVGGGYTF
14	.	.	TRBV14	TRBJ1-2	TGTGCCAGCAGTCGAACTCAGGCTGACTATGGCTACACCTTC	CASSRTQADYGYTF
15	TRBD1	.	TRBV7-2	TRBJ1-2	TGTGCCAGCAGCTCCGGGACAGGGGGCGCCCAGGGCTACACCTTC	CASSSGTGGAQGYTF
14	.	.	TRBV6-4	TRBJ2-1	TGTGCCAGCAGTGACTGGGGAGGAAAGGGTGAGCAGTTCTTC	CASSDWGGKGEQFF
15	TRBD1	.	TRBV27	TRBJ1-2	TGTGCCACCAGGGCGGGGGGACAGGGCTTGAGCGGCTACACCTTC	CATRAGGQGLSGYTF
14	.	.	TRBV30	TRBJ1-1	TGTGCCTGGAGAGGGGCAGGGCTGAACACTGAAGCTTTCTTT	CAWRGAGLNTEAFF
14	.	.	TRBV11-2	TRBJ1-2	TGTGCCAGCAGATATCATGGGGGGAACTATGGCTACACCTTC	CASRYHGGNYGYTF
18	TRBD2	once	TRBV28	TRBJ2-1	TGTGCCAGCAGTTTCCCCGGGTTAGCGGGAGGCATATACAATGAGCAGTTCTTC	CASSFPGLAGGIYNEQFF
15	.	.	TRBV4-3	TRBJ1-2	TGCGCCAGCAGCCAAGGCGGAGGGGCCAACTATGGCTACACCTTC	CASSQGGGANYGYTF